What follows is one T cell receptor beta chain and its context. Its antigen is still unknown. A universal primer binding site was introduced by template switching. The final cDNA contained unique molecular identifiers. TCRdb recomputed calls from the 5' RACE reads with MiXCR, one row per CDR3 protein. The table lists about 890,000 distinct CDR3 sequences, about 12% of them singletons. The sample belongs to a study of identical twins. Whole-study results and caveats: Analyses of zero insertions could be partly confounded by invariant MAIT and iNKT cells. Modelling underestimated the level of out-of-frame TCR alpha sharing observed in monozygotic twins.

The same sample was also studied in work on yellow fever vaccine responses in identical twins. That source notes: Twins reportedly mounted vaccine T cell responses that seemed partly convergent, partly personalized.

Sequencing was performed on PBMCs. This TCR was recovered from a woman under 30 in good health.

The CDR3 DNA is TGTGCCAGCAGGATGAGGGGGGGTGAGCAGTTCTTC. Protein product: CASRMRGGEQFF. J is TRBJ2-1 and V is TRBV12-3 or TRBV12-4; D possibly corresponds to TRBD2 (7 bases). V was clipped by 6 bases and J by 9 bases, with 12 bases between them. This CDR3 is built from 12 residues.